This T cell receptor (beta chain) was recorded in a study of T cell repertoires in cytomegalovirus infection. On the study more broadly: TCR beta signatures that were public indicated CMV infection and matching HLA type.

Concerning this clonotype itself: The antigen is unknown.

The CDR3 is made up of 18 amino acids. Germline CDR1 is DFQATT and CDR2 is SNEGSKA (reference sequence). The V and J ends lost 0 bases and 2 bases, in that order; junction bases with no gene match: 16. Study-level findings and limits: HLA-C-restricted, CMV-specific TCR beta clonotypes were dominant ex vivo.

A single record per CDR3 protein comes from TCRdb applying MiXCR to the reads. The sample carries 900,000 to 950,000 distinct CDR3 sequences, 30% to 40% recorded once. The receptor's source is a human donor in good health (CMV status not recorded). Some clones in this sample may be carry-over from other donors' samples. The gene calls are TRBV20-1 and TRBJ2-7; 7 nucleotides match TRBD2. The material was cultured CD8+ T cells from PBMCs, obtained from culture after CMV antigen stimulation. CDR3 in DNA: TGCAGTGCTAGAGATCGGGAAAAAAAGCGGGGCCTAACCTACGAGCAGTACGTC. It yields the protein CSARDREKKRGLTYEQYV.